The TCR beta chain under discussion was sequenced for a study of blood T cell repertoires in COVID-19. The overall study: Samples taken during acute and convalescent COVID-19 were collected in the United States, Italy and Spain. Nucleic acid was either cDNA or gDNA, and it came from T cells, B-cell-depleted T cells, or PBMCs.

The authors' processing: Nucleated cell number was recorded as an estimate derived from reference gene primer amplification. Using immunoSEQ multiplex PCR, the repertoire was profiled, and TCRdb retains in-frame clones only, with some absent. That table supplies the V and J calls and clone size; D and trimming were determined from the DNA. The sample holds 270,000 or so clones, approximately 87% seen once. This CDR3 spans 14 amino acids. Germline V gene data show CDR1 as MGHRA and CDR2 as YSYEKL. Trimming pared 2 bases from V and 3 bases from J, leaving 10 bases between. Seattle patient enrollment occurred during active infection, with longitudinal follow-up thereafter.

This chain uses TRBV4-1 with TRBJ1-1; D gene unclear. Sequencing input: peripheral blood. This TCR was recovered from a woman aged 25 to 39 with COVID-19, enrolled during active disease. This CDR3 reads CASSQPAADTEAFF. CDR3 nucleotide sequence: TGCGCCAGCAGCCAACCCGCTGCGGACACTGAAGCTTTCTTT.